This T cell receptor beta chain originates from a study of a mutant IDH1 vaccine in newly diagnosed glioma. The overall study: Most patients had received both radiotherapy and temozolomide, the prior options being radiotherapy, temozolomide, or both.

Remarks on this clone: Its antigen is undetermined.

This CDR3 comprises 14 residues. The J segment lost 6 bases and the V segment lost 4 bases, leaving 5 bases of the junction unmatched. CDR1 KGHSH and CDR2 LQKENI come from the germline V gene. The data were produced by immunoSEQ multiplex PCR, yet TCRdb's version contains in-frame clones alone and is incomplete. The table has tens of thousands of clones, roughly 82% seen once; the top ten hold approximately 3%. Findings and caveats of the study: Altogether, 80% to 95% of patients exhibited vaccine-induced immune responses.

Noted time point: week 5, during vaccination. Doses consisted of 300 ug of mutant IDH1 20-mer peptide each, paired with topical imiquimod. V usage is TRBV18 and J usage is TRBJ2-3, with 9 bases lining up with TRBD1. This sample comprised PBMCs, obtained from a glioma patient whose treatment included an IDH1 peptide vaccine. The source of this sequence is a woman aged 18-29 years with glioma. Some clones in this sample may be carry-over from other donors' samples. CDR3 sequence (DNA): TGTGCCAGCTCACTTACAGGGGGCGTTGATACGCAGTATTTT. Residues: CASSLTGGVDTQYF.